This T cell receptor beta chain originates from a study of cytomegalovirus exposure and HLA in healthy donors. Study results and limitations: Roughly uniform sequencing depth across donors was assumed, possibly incorrectly. V segments that were indistinguishable, TRBV6-2 and TRBV6-3 among them, were omitted from analysis. A link between a missense DCLRE1C variant and TCR beta V- and J-gene trimming emerged from a later analysis.

The CDR3 covers 15 residues. CDR1 and CDR2 (germline): SEHNR, FQNEAQ (reference sequence). Trimming left V 5 bases short and J 0 bases short, with 11 bases between. As for this clone: Its antigen is undetermined.

PCR primers comprised 60 Vbeta and 13 Jbeta primers. Data came from immunoSEQ multiplex PCR; TCRdb stores just in-frame clones and leaves some out. The sample lists over 250,000 clones; about nine tenths were seen once. Sequencing was carried out using PBMCs. This chain joins TRBV7-9 and TRBJ1-3; TRBD1 might be the D (5 bases). The TCR sequence derives from a man between 35 and 55 years old in good health and CMV-seropositive. The CDR3 nucleotides read TGTGCCAGCAGCGCCCCAGGGTCCTCTGGAAACACCATATATTTT. Translation: CASSAPGSSGNTIYF.